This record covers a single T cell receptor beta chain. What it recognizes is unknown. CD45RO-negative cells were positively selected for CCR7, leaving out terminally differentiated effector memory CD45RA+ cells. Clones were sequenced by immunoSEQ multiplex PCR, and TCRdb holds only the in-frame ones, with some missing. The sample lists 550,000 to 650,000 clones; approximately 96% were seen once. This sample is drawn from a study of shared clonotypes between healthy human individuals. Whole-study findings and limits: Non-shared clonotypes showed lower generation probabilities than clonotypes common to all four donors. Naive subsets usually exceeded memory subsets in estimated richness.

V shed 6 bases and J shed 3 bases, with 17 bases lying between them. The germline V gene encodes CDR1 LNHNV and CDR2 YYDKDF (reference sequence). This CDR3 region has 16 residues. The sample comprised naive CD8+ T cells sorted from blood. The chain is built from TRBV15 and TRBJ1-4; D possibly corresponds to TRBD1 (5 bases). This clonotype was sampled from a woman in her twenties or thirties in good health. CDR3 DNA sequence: TGTGCCACCAGTTCAGGGCAATCTGGTGCTAATGAAAAACTGTTTTTT. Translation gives CATSSGQSGANEKLFF.